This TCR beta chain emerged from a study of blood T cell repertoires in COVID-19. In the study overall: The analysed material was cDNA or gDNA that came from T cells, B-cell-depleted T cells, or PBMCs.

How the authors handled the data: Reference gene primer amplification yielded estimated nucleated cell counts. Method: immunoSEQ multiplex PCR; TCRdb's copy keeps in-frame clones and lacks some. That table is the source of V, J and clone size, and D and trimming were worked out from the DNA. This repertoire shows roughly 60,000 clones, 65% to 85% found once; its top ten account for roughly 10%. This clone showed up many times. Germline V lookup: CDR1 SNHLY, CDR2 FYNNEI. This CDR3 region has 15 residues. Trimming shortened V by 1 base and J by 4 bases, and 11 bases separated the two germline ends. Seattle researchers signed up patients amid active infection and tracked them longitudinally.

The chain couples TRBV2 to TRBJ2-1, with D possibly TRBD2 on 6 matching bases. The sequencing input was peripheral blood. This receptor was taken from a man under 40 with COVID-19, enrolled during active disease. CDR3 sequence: CASSEEAGLYNEQFF. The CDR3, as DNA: TGTGCCAGCAGTGAAGAAGCGGGCTTATACAATGAGCAGTTCTTC.